One sample yielded the 22 T cell receptor beta chains listed below, sequenced in a study of blood T cells in healthy people across ages. For the second PCR, which ran for 7 to 11 cycles, a sample-barcoded 5' primer and a J-beta primer mix were used. From the 5' RACE reads, TCRdb called clonotypes with MiXCR, one entry per CDR3 protein. The table lists 1.5 million to 2 million distinct CDR3 sequences, about 39% of them singletons. Sequenced sample: blood. Receptors were obtained from a human donor in good health.

The chain recombines TRBV12-3 or TRBV12-4 with TRBJ2-2, with D tentatively TRBD1 (6 bases). Trimming cost V 6 bases and J 6 bases, with 11 bases left between them. The CDR3 contains 13 residues. The CDR3, as DNA: TGTGCCAGCAGGCCACAGGGTCCCGGGGAGCTGTTTTTT. Amino acid sequence: CASRPQGPGELFF.

This clonotype was counted between two and nine times. A read error may produce the germline difference seen at one junction end. This chain links TRBV7-7 with TRBJ2-1, with D possibly matching TRBD1 (6 bases). Per germline, CDR1 SSHAT and CDR2 FNYEAQ (reference sequence). The CDR3 consists of 16 residues. CDR3 in amino acids: CASSLQGQSSYNEQFF. The CDR3 DNA sequence: TGTGCTAGCAGCTTACAAGGACAGTCCTCCTACAATGAGCAGTTCTTC.

V usage is TRBV12-5 and J usage is TRBJ2-3, with 14 bases identical to TRBD2. Germline CDR1 LGHNT, CDR2 FRNRAP. This CDR3 is built from 17 residues. Germline trimming cut 6 bases from V and 2 bases from J; bases unmatched to any gene: 7. CDR3 sequence: CASGRGTSGGVTDTQYF. In nucleotides, the CDR3 is TGTGCTAGTGGCCGCGGGACTAGCGGGGGTGTCACAGATACGCAGTATTTT.

The chain carries TRBV20-1 and TRBJ1-2, with D unresolved. The ends were cut back, 3 bases at V and 5 bases at J, with 19 bases in the middle. The CDR3 contains 15 residues. Germline CDR1 reads DFQATT; CDR2 reads SNEGSKA (reference sequence). The CDR3: CSASDGFGPSYGYTF. The CDR3, as DNA: TGCAGTGCTAGTGACGGGTTTGGTCCTTCTTATGGCTACACCTTC.

The chain carries TRBV27 and TRBJ1-2; 10 positions match TRBD1. Germline CDR1 is MNHEY and CDR2 is SMNVEV (reference sequence). The CDR3 runs 17 residues. Losses at the gene ends were 5 bases for V and 3 bases for J; bases not matched to a gene: 12. The CDR3 protein is CASSPDRGSKVYYGYTF. CDR3 nucleotide sequence: TGTGCCAGCAGTCCGGACAGGGGGTCCAAGGTATACTATGGCTACACCTTC.

The chain has TRBV20-1 and TRBJ1-2; D remains unclear. The CDR3 is 15 residues long. V was cut by 0 bases and J by 4 bases, with 15 bases left in between. Per the germline V gene, CDR1 is DFQATT and CDR2 is SNEGSKA (reference sequence). CDR3 loop: CSARDLRQAAYGYTF. The CDR3 DNA follows: TGCAGTGCTAGAGATTTAAGGCAGGCGGCCTATGGCTACACCTTC.

This clonotype was detected only a few times. The V gene is TRBV20-1, the J gene TRBJ2-7; maybe TRBD2 (7 bases). This CDR3 is built from 13 residues. V lost 8 bases and J 5 bases, leaving 19 bases between the germline ends. Germline lookup yields CDR1 DFQATT and CDR2 SNEGSKA (reference sequence). The CDR3: CSLSRGGPDEQYF. DNA of the CDR3: TGCAGTCTATCGAGGGGGGGGCCGGACGAGCAGTACTTC.

The V and J genes are TRBV9 and TRBJ2-5, with D tentatively TRBD2 (5 bases). The CDR3 length is 14 residues. Germline CDR1 is SGDLS and CDR2 is YYNGEE. Trimming removed 1 base from V and 5 bases from J, with 12 bases in between. CDR3 nucleotides: TGTGCCAGCAGCGTATCTAGCCCCGATGAGACCCAGTACTTC. Amino acid sequence: CASSVSSPDETQYF.

J is TRBJ2-6 and V is TRBV6-1; 8 nucleotides align to TRBD1. This CDR3 comprises 19 residues. Germline V gene data show CDR1 as MNHNS and CDR2 as SASEGT. After removal of 4 bases from V and 2 bases from J, the junction contained 13 bases not matched to a gene. The CDR3 nucleotides are TGTGCCAGCAGTGGCCGCCCGGGACAGGTAATCACTGGGGCCAACGTCCTGACTTTC. Residues: CASSGRPGQVITGANVLTF.

The CDR3 here is CSARDGQGAGDTQYF. In DNA, the CDR3 is TGCAGTGCTAGAGACGGACAGGGGGCAGGAGATACGCAGTATTTT. V usage is TRBV20-1 and J usage is TRBJ2-3; 11 bases are a match to TRBD1. V was pared by 0 bases and J by 5 bases, with 4 bases of the junction left unmatched. The CDR3 length is 15 residues. Germline V CDR1 and CDR2: DFQATT, SNEGSKA (reference sequence).

The table lists this clonotype with a few counts. The chain joins TRBV4-2 to TRBJ2-1; D call uncertain. Trimming stripped 5 bases from V and 8 bases from J, with 28 bases between. The germline V gene has CDR1 LGHNA and CDR2 YNFKEQ. The CDR3 is 18 amino acids. The CDR3 DNA reads TGTGCCAGCAGCTCTTTTACTACAACCTCCCTACGTCGGCATGAGCAGTTCTTC. Amino acids: CASSSFTTTSLRRHEQFF.

The CDR3: CSARQGIVAVHEQYF. As DNA, the CDR3 is TGCAGTGCTAGACAAGGCATTGTAGCGGTCCACGAGCAGTACTTC. This chain uses TRBV20-1 with TRBJ2-4; D is possibly TRBD2 (6 bases). The J call may be wrong; the DNA end is better matched by TRBJ2-7. The CDR3 sequence is 15 residues long. Per germline, CDR1 DFQATT and CDR2 SNEGSKA (reference sequence).

This chain links TRBV4-3 with TRBJ2-3; TRBD2 might be the D (6 bases). This CDR3 spans 15 amino acids. Trimming took off 3 bases at V and 2 bases at J, with 12 bases between the two ends. CDR1 and CDR2 (germline): LGHNA, YSLEER. The CDR3 sequence is CASSQIAVLTDTQYF. The CDR3 DNA follows: TGCGCCAGCAGCCAGATAGCGGTCCTCACAGATACGCAGTATTTT.

The chain couples TRBV7-2 to TRBJ2-3; TRBD2 matches at 12 bases. V lost 5 bases to trimming and J lost 2 bases; unmatched junction nucleotides: 5. Germline loops: CDR1 SGHTA, CDR2 FQGNSA. CDR3 length: 16 residues. In DNA, the CDR3 is TGTGCCAGCAGCACGGGACTAGCGGGTTTCACAGATACGCAGTATTTT. As protein: CASSTGLAGFTDTQYF.

The chain joins TRBV6-6 to TRBJ2-5, with 8 bases lining up with TRBD1. CDR1 is MNHNY, CDR2 SVGAGI, per germline (reference sequence). After removal of 7 bases from V and 11 bases from J, the junction contained 18 bases not matched to a gene. CDR3 length: 15 residues. The CDR3, as DNA: TGTGCCAGCACTCGGACAGGGCAATTAGGGAATGAGCAGTACTTC. It specifies CASTRTGQLGNEQYF.

A few counts support this clonotype. V gene TRBV12-3 or TRBV12-4 combines with J gene TRBJ2-3; D is unresolved. The CDR3 is 13 residues long. Trimming removed 6 bases at V and 0 bases at J, with 7 bases between. CDR3 protein: CASRLGSTDTQYF. DNA for the CDR3: TGTGCCAGCAGATTGGGGAGCACAGATACGCAGTATTTT.

Remarks on this clonotype: Germline and junction disagree at one end, which may indicate a read error. The rearrangement uses TRBV7-9 and TRBJ2-3; D is undetermined. Germline V gene data show CDR1 as SEHNR and CDR2 as FQNEAQ (reference sequence). This CDR3 comprises 16 residues. The CDR3 reads CASSLGRIASTDTQYF. CDR3 bases: TGCGCCAGCAGCTTAGGACGGATCGCTAGCACAGATACGCAGTATTTT.

The chain is built from TRBV20-1 and TRBJ2-7; D unresolved. Looked up from germline, CDR1 is DFQATT and CDR2 is SNEGSKA (reference sequence). V lost 0 bases and J lost 3, with 9 bases in between. This CDR3 has 13 amino acids. The CDR3 region has the DNA TGCAGTGCTAGAGACGACGTGAGCTACGAGCAGTACTTC. It yields the protein CSARDDVSYEQYF.

This clonotype was found a few times. J is TRBJ1-4 and V is TRBV29-1; TRBD1 is a possible D gene (5 bases). Germline CDR1 SQVTM, CDR2 ANQGSEA. The CDR3 contains 14 residues. Trimming removed 8 bases at V and 1 base at J, with 14 bases between. The chain's CDR3 is CSFRGGGTNEKLFF. DNA for the CDR3: TGCAGCTTTCGAGGTGGGGGAACTAATGAAAAACTGTTTTTT.

The chain has TRBV29-1 and TRBJ2-3; D possibly corresponds to TRBD2 (6 bases). V lost 3 bases and J 6 bases, leaving 16 bases between the germline ends. This CDR3 is built from 14 residues. Germline assignment: CDR1 SQVTM and CDR2 ANQGSEA. The CDR3 DNA is TGCAGCGTTGATGATAGGGGAGGTGGCGATACGCAGTATTTT. It is translated as CSVDDRGGGDTQYF.

This clonotype has more than one count but fewer than ten. The chain uses TRBV12-3 or TRBV12-4 and TRBJ2-3, with D perhaps TRBD1 (5 bases). V lost 1 base, J lost 2 bases, and 10 bases lay in between. The length of the CDR3 is 15 residues. The CDR3 sequence is CASSLGQLYTDTQYF. The CDR3 DNA sequence: TGTGCCAGCAGTTTAGGACAGCTGTACACAGATACGCAGTATTTT.

The chain combines TRBV7-9 with TRBJ1-2; D perhaps matches TRBD1 (5 bases). CDR3 length: 11 residues. Germline assignment: CDR1 SEHNR and CDR2 FQNEAQ (reference sequence). V was cut by 5 bases and J by 8 bases, with 9 bases left in between. This CDR3 reads CASSRDQGYTF. CDR3 sequence (DNA): TGTGCCAGCAGCCGGGACCAGGGCTACACCTTC.